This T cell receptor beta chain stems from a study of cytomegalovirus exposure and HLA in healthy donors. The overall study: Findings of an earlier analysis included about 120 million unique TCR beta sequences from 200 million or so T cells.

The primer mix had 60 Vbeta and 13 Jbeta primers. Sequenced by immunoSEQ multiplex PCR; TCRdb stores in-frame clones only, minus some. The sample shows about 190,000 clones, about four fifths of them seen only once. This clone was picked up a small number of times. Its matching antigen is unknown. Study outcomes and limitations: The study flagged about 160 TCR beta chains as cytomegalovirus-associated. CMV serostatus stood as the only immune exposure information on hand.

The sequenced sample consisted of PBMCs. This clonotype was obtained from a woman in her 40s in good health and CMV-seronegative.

This chain's CDR3 is CASSRDRVYYGYTF. The CDR3 nucleotides are TGTGCCAGCAGTAGGGACAGGGTTTACTATGGCTACACCTTC. This chain links TRBV6-5 with TRBJ1-2, with 9 bases aligning to TRBD1. Unmatched junction bases numbered 4, after V lost 5 bases and J lost 3 bases. CDR1 MNHEY and CDR2 SVGAGI come from the germline V gene. CDR3 length: 14 residues.